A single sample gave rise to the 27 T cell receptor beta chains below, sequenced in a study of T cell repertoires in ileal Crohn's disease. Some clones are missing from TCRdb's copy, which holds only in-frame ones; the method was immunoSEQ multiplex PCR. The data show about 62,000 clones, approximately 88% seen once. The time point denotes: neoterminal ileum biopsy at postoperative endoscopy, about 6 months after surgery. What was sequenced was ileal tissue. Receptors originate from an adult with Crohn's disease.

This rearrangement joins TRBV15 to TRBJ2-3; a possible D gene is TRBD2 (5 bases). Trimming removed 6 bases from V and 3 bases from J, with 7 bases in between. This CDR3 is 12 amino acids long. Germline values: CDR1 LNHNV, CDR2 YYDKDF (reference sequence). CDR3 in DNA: TGTGCCACCAGGGGAGATACAGATACGCAGTATTTT. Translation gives CATRGDTDTQYF.

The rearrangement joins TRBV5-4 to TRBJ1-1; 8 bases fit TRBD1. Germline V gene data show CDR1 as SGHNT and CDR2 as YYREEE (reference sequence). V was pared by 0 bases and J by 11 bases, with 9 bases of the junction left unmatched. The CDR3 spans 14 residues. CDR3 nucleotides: TGTGCCAGCAGCTTGGATGACCAGGGGGCGCGGGCTTTCTTT. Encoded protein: CASSLDDQGARAFF.

CDR3 nucleotide sequence: TGTGCCAGCAGTGTTCAGGGGAGCGAAACAGATACGCAGTATTTT. It yields the protein CASSVQGSETDTQYF. The chain couples TRBV2 to TRBJ2-3; a possible D gene is TRBD1 (6 bases). The V end lost 4 bases, the J end lost 3 bases, and 14 bases lay between the germline ends. Germline V lookup: CDR1 SNHLY, CDR2 FYNNEI. The CDR3 runs to 15 residues.

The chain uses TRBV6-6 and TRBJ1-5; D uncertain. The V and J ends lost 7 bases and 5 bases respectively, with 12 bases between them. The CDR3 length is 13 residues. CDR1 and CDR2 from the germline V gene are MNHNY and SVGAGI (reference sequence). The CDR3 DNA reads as TGTGCCAGCACTAAGGAGAGTTATCAGCCCCAGCATTTT. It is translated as CASTKESYQPQHF.

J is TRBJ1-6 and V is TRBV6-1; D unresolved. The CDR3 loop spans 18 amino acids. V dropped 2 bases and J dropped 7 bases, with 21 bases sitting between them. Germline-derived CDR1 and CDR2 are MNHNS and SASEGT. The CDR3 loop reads CASSETIGSLLKNSPLHF. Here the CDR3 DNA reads TGTGCCAGCAGTGAAACGATCGGTTCCCTCCTTAAGAATTCACCCCTCCACTTT.

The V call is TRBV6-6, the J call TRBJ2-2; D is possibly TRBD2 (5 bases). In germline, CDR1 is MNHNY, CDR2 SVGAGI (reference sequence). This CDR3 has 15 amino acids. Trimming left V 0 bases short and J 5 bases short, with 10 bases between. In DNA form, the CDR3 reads TGTGCCAGCAGTTACTCGAGGGAACAGACCGGGGAGCTGTTTTTT. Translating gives CASSYSREQTGELFF.

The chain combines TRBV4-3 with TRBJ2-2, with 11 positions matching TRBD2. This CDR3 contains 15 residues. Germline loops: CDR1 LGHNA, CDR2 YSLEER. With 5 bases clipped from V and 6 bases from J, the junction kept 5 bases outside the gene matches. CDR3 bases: TGCGCCAGCAGCAGAGGACTAGCGGGCGCCGGGGAGCTGTTTTTT. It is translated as CASSRGLAGAGELFF.

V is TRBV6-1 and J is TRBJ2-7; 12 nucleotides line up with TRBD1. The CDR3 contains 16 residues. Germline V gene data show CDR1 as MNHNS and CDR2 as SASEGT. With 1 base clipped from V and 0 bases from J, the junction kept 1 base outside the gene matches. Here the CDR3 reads CASSEEGQGASYEQYV. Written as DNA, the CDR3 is TGTGCCAGCAGTGAAGAGGGACAGGGGGCCTCCTACGAGCAGTACGTC.

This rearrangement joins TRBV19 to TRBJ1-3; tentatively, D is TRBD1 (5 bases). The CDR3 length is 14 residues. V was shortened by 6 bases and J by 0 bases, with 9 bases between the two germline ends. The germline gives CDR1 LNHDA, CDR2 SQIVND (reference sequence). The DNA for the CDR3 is TGTGCCAGTAGACGGGACTACTCTGGAAACACCATATATTTT. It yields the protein CASRRDYSGNTIYF. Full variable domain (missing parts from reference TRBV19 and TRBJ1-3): DGGITQSPKYLFRKEGQNVTLSCEQNLNHDAMYWYRQDPGQGLRLIYYSQIVNDFQKGDIAEGYSVSREKKESFPLTVTSAQKNPTAFYLCASRRDYSGNTIYFGEGSWLTVV.

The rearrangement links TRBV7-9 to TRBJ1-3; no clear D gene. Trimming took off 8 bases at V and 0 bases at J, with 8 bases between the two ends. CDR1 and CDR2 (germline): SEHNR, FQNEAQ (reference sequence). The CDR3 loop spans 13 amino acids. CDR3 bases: TGTGCCAGCGAGGCTTTCTCTGGAAACACCATATATTTT. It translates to CASEAFSGNTIYF.

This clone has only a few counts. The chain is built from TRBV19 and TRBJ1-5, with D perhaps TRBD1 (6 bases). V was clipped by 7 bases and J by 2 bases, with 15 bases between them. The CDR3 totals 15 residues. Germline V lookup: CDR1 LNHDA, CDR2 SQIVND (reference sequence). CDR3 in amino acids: CASMGPGAGNQPQHF. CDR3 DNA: TGTGCCAGTATGGGTCCAGGGGCAGGCAATCAGCCCCAGCATTTT.

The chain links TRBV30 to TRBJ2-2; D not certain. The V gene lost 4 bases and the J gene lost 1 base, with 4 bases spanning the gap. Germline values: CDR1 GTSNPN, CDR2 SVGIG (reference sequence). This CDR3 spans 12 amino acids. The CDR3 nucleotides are TGTGCCTGGACGGGGAACACCGGGGAGCTGTTTTTT. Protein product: CAWTGNTGELFF.

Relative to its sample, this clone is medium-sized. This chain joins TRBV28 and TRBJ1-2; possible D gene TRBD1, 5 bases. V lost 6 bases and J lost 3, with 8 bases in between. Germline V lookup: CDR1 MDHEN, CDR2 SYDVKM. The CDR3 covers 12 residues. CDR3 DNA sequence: TGTGCCAGCAGCGGACATTACTATGGCTACACCTTC. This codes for CASSGHYYGYTF.

The CDR3 is CASIDSDRGTGEQFF. In nucleotides, the CDR3 is TGTGCCAGCATCGACTCGGACAGGGGGACGGGTGAGCAGTTCTTC. This chain uses TRBV28 with TRBJ2-1; 10 bases fit TRBD1. This CDR3 comprises 15 residues. CDR1 and CDR2 from the germline V gene are MDHEN and SYDVKM. V lost 7 bases and J lost 9; bases outside the gene matches: 12.

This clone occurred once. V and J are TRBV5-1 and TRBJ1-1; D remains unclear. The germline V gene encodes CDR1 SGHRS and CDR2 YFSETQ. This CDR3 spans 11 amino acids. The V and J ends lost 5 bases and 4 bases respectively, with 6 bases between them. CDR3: CASRIGTEAFF. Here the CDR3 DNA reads TGCGCCAGCAGAATCGGCACTGAAGCTTTCTTT.

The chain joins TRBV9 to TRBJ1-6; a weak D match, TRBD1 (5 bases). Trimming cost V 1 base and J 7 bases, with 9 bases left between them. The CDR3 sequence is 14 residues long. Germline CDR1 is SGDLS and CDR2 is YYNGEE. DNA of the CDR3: TGTGCCAGCAGCGTAACAGGAGTAAATTCACCCCTCCACTTT. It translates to CASSVTGVNSPLHF.

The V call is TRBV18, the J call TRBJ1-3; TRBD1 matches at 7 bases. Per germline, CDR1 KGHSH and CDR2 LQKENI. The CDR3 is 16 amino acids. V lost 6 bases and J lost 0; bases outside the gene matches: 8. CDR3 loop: CASSPGQARSGNTIYF. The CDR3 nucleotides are TGTGCCAGCTCCCCCGGACAGGCTCGCTCTGGAAACACCATATATTTT.

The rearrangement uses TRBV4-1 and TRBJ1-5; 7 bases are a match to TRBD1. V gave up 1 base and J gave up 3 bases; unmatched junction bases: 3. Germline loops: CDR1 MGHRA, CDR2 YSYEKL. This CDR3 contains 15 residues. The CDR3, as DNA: TGCGCCAGCAGCCAAGCAGACAGGGACAATCAGCCCCAGCATTTT. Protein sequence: CASSQADRDNQPQHF.

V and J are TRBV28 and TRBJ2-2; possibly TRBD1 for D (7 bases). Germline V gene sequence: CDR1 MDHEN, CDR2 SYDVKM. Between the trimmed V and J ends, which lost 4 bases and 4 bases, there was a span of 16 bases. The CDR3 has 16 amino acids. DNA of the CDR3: TGTGCCAGCAGTTCTAGGCAGGGGGGTAGCACCGGGGAGCTGTTTTTT. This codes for CASSSRQGGSTGELFF.

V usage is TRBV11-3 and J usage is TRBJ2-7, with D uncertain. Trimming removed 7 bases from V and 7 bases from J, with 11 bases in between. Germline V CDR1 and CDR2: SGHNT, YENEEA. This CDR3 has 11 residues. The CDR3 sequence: CASTPGREQYF. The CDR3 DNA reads TGTGCCAGCACCCCGGGTCGAGAGCAGTACTTC. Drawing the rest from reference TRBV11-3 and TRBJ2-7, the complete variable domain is EAGVVQSPRYKIIEKKQPVAFWCNPISGHNTLYWYLQNLGQGPELLIRYENEEAVDDSQLPKDRFSAERLKGVDSTLKIQPAELGDSAVYLCASTPGREQYFGPGTRLTVT.

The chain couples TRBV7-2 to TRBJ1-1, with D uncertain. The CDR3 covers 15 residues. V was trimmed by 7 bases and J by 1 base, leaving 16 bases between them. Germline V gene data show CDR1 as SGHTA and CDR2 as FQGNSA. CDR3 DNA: TGTGCCAGCAACAGAAAGGCGAACAGGAACACTGAAGCTTTCTTT. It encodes CASNRKANRNTEAFF.

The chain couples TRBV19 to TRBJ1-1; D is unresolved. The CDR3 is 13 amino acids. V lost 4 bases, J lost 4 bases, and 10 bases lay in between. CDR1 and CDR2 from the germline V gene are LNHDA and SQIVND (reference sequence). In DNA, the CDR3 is TGTGCCAGTAGTAGTAATTTTGTCACTGAAGCTTTCTTT. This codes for CASSSNFVTEAFF. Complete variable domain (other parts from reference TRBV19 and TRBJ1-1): DGGITQSPKYLFRKEGQNVTLSCEQNLNHDAMYWYRQDPGQGLRLIYYSQIVNDFQKGDIAEGYSVSREKKESFPLTVTSAQKNPTAFYLCASSSNFVTEAFFGQGTRLTVV.

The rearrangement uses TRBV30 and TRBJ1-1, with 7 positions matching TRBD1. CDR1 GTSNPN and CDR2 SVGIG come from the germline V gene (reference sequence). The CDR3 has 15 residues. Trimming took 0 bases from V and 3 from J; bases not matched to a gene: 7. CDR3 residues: CAWSVPTGLDTEAFF. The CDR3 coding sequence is TGTGCCTGGAGTGTACCGACAGGGCTTGACACTGAAGCTTTCTTT.

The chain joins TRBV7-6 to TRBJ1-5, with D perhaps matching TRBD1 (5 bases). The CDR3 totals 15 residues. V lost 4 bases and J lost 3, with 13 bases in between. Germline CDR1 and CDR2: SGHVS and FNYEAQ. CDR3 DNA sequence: TGTGCCAGCAGCTCAAATGGAGGGGTCAATCAGCCCCAGCATTTT. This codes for CASSSNGGVNQPQHF. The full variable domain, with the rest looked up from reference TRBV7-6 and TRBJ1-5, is GAGVSQSPRYKVTKRGQDVALRCDPISGHVSLYWYRQALGQGPEFLTYFNYEAQQDKSGLPNDRFSAERPEGSISTLTIQRTEQRDSAMYRCASSSNGGVNQPQHFGDGTRLSIL.

The CDR3: CATALAVPDTQYF. The CDR3, as DNA: TGTGCCACTGCTTTAGCGGTTCCGGATACGCAGTATTTT. The V call is TRBV27, the J call TRBJ2-3; possible D gene TRBD2, 6 bases. V was clipped by 10 bases and J by 6 bases, with 17 bases between them. The length of the CDR3 is 13 residues. Germline V gene lookup returns CDR1 MNHEY and CDR2 SMNVEV (reference sequence).

CDR3 in DNA: TGTGCCAGCTCACCTGGGACAGGGAGGGACAATGAGCAGTTCTTC. It codes for CASSPGTGRDNEQFF. The rearrangement uses TRBV18 and TRBJ2-1; 9 bases line up with TRBD1. This CDR3 comprises 15 residues. CDR1 and CDR2 (germline): KGHSH, LQKENI. Losses at the gene ends were 3 bases for V and 5 bases for J; bases not matched to a gene: 5.

CDR3 coding DNA: TGTGCCAGTAGTATTGGGACAGGGGGCGACTATGGCTACACCTTC. The encoded protein is CASSIGTGGDYGYTF. The chain carries TRBV19 and TRBJ1-2; 12 bases map to TRBD1. The CDR3 contains 15 residues. V shed 3 bases, J shed 3 bases, and the junction held 2 bases outside the gene matches. CDR1 and CDR2 from the germline V gene are LNHDA and SQIVND (reference sequence).